The rows below give T cell receptor beta chains drawn from one sample of a study of blood T cell repertoires in COVID-19. Method: immunoSEQ multiplex PCR; TCRdb's copy keeps in-frame clones and lacks some. The sample yields around 100,000 clones, roughly 92% seen once. The specimen sequenced was peripheral blood. These receptors all come from a woman between 50 and 59 years old with COVID-19, enrolled during active disease. Both conserved end residues are part of each CDR3. D genes are given only for firm matches. Rows may omit the clone size; those that give it use once, few, many or a size class.

j_call,d_call,v_call,clone_size,cdr3_nt,cdr3_aa
TRBJ2-7,TRBD1,TRBV5-6,.,TGTGCCAGCAGCTTACCGGGACAGGCCTCTCCACTGCAGTACTTC,CASSLPGQASPLQYF
TRBJ2-1,TRBD1,TRBV5-1,.,TGCGCCAGCAGTGTGGACAGGGGGCAAGTTGAGCAGTTCTTC,CASSVDRGQVEQFF
TRBJ1-1,TRBD1,TRBV10-3,.,TGTGCCACCCGGACAGGGGGAAACACTGAAGCTTTCTTT,CATRTGGNTEAFF
TRBJ2-2,.,TRBV7-6,.,TGTGCCAGCAGCTTAGTCGCAGGCAACACCGGGGAGCTGTTTTTT,CASSLVAGNTGELFF
TRBJ2-7,.,TRBV7-2,.,TGTGCCAGCAGCTTGGGCGGGGGCCCCTACGAGCAGTACTTC,CASSLGGGPYEQYF
TRBJ2-3,.,TRBV5-1,.,TGCGCCAGCAGCTCATCCAAGCGGGATACGCAGTATTTT,CASSSSKRDTQYF
TRBJ1-6,.,TRBV10-3,.,TGTGCCATCAGTGCCCAGGATAGAAATAATTCACCCCTCCACTTT,CAISAQDRNNSPLHF
TRBJ1-6,TRBD1,TRBV30,.,TGTGCCTGGAGTCCCTGGGACAGGGGGTCGAATTCACCCCTCCACTTT,CAWSPWDRGSNSPLHF
TRBJ1-1,TRBD1,TRBV11-1,.,TGTGCCAGCAGCCTTAACAGGGGGCCGTACACTGAAGCTTTCTTT,CASSLNRGPYTEAFF
TRBJ2-1,.,TRBV24-1,.,TGTGCCACCAGTGATTTGCAGGGGCCAGATGAGCAGTTCTTC,CATSDLQGPDEQFF
TRBJ1-1,.,TRBV11-3,.,TGTGCCACTTGGCCCTCGATGAACACTGAAGCTTTCTTT,CATWPSMNTEAFF
TRBJ1-1,TRBD1,TRBV3-1/TRBV3-2,once,TGTGCCCGCGAGGGGGCGGACACTGAAGCTTTCTTT,CAREGADTEAFF
TRBJ1-1,.,TRBV19,.,TGTGCCAGTAGTTCCCAGGGACAAAACACTGAAGCTTTCTTT,CASSSQGQNTEAFF
TRBJ2-5,TRBD2,TRBV7-8,once,TGTGCCAGCAGCCCTACAGCCGGACTAGAGTTCGGGGAGACCCAGTACTTC,CASSPTAGLEFGETQYF
TRBJ1-1,.,TRBV27,few,TGTGCCAGCAGTTTATCCGGGGGGTACACTGAAGCTTTCTTT,CASSLSGGYTEAFF
TRBJ2-5,.,TRBV3-1/TRBV3-2,.,TGTGCCAGCACCCTTTGGGAGGGGGGGCCAATAGGAGAGACCCAGTACTTC,CASTLWEGGPIGETQYF
TRBJ2-2,.,TRBV29-1,.,TGCAGCGTTGAAGACCCAGGGATGAACACCGGGGAGCTGTTTTTT,CSVEDPGMNTGELFF
TRBJ1-2,TRBD1,TRBV6-5,.,TGTGCCAGCTCGGGACAGGGTATCTATGGCTACACCTTC,CASSGQGIYGYTF
TRBJ2-3,.,TRBV9,.,TGTGCCAGCAGCGTGGGCAACCTCCGCCACACAGATACGCAGTATTTT,CASSVGNLRHTDTQYF
TRBJ1-1,.,TRBV6-5,.,TGTGCCAGCAGTTACTCCGAAAGGGGAGGCACTGAAGCTTTCTTT,CASSYSERGGTEAFF
TRBJ2-2,.,TRBV15,.,TGTGCCACCAGGCGAACAGGGCCCACCGGGGAGCTGTTTTTT,CATRRTGPTGELFF
TRBJ2-6,.,TRBV27,.,TGTGCCAGCAGTTTCTCCGGGGCCAACGTCCTGACTTTC,CASSFSGANVLTF